A selection of T cell receptor beta chains follows, all from one sample in a study of T cells in localized non-small cell lung cancer. TCRdb's copy holds only in-frame clones and misses some; the assay was immunoSEQ multiplex PCR. In the table there are around 30,000 clones, roughly 91% of which are singletons. The starting material was peripheral blood, obtained before any cancer treatment. The source is a female donor older than 55 with stage III squamous cell lung carcinoma. Both conserved end residues are part of each CDR3. Fields, in order: D gene, clone size, V gene, J gene, CDR3 protein, CDR3 DNA. D genes are given only for firm matches. Size values are once, few and many counts, or a class for expanded clones, and some rows have none.

D gene: -; clone size: -; V gene: TRBV18; J gene: TRBJ2-3; CDR3 protein: CASSPSYRTSTDTQYF; CDR3 DNA: TGTGCCAGCTCACCGAGTTACAGGACTAGCACAGATACGCAGTATTTT
D gene: -; clone size: -; V gene: TRBV15; J gene: TRBJ2-1; CDR3 protein: CATGRAFYNEQFF; CDR3 DNA: TGTGCCACCGGGCGGGCCTTCTACAATGAGCAGTTCTTC
D gene: -; clone size: -; V gene: TRBV5-1; J gene: TRBJ2-5; CDR3 protein: CASSAQETQYF; CDR3 DNA: TGCGCCAGCAGCGCGCAAGAGACCCAGTACTTC
D gene: TRBD1; clone size: once; V gene: TRBV19; J gene: TRBJ1-5; CDR3 protein: CASTPGRDRAQPQHF; CDR3 DNA: TGTGCCAGTACCCCCGGCCGGGACAGGGCCCAGCCCCAGCATTTT
D gene: -; clone size: -; V gene: TRBV5-1; J gene: TRBJ1-4; CDR3 protein: CASSLVTDNEKLFF; CDR3 DNA: TGCGCCAGCAGCTTGGTGACAGATAATGAAAAACTGTTTTTT
D gene: -; clone size: -; V gene: TRBV6-5; J gene: TRBJ1-1; CDR3 protein: CASSYSRLHITEAFF; CDR3 DNA: TGTGCCAGCAGTTACTCGAGGTTACATATCACTGAAGCTTTCTTT
D gene: TRBD1; clone size: -; V gene: TRBV9; J gene: TRBJ1-4; CDR3 protein: CASSPRTGEGEKLFF; CDR3 DNA: TGTGCCAGCAGCCCCCGGACAGGGGAAGGCGAAAAACTGTTTTTT
D gene: TRBD1; clone size: -; V gene: TRBV5-6; J gene: TRBJ2-3; CDR3 protein: CASSSTLQGATDTQYF; CDR3 DNA: TGTGCCAGCAGCTCGACGTTACAGGGGGCCACAGATACGCAGTATTTT
D gene: -; clone size: -; V gene: TRBV5-1; J gene: TRBJ1-4; CDR3 protein: CASTLQPNEKLFF; CDR3 DNA: TGCGCCAGCACCTTACAGCCTAATGAAAAACTGTTTTTT
D gene: -; clone size: -; V gene: TRBV6-5; J gene: TRBJ1-4; CDR3 protein: CASSYSGSSTNEKLFF; CDR3 DNA: TGTGCCAGCAGTTACTCCGGCAGCTCGACTAATGAAAAACTGTTTTTT
D gene: -; clone size: once; V gene: TRBV5-1; J gene: TRBJ2-4; CDR3 protein: CASSLAPGAALTKNIQYF; CDR3 DNA: TGCGCCAGCAGCTTGGCCCCGGGGGCGGCTTTAACCAAAAACATTCAGTACTTC
D gene: -; clone size: -; V gene: TRBV28; J gene: TRBJ2-7; CDR3 protein: CASSLYSLEQYF; CDR3 DNA: TGTGCCAGCAGTTTATACAGCCTCGAGCAGTACTTC
D gene: TRBD1; clone size: -; V gene: TRBV5-1; J gene: TRBJ1-2; CDR3 protein: CASSPYGQGSYGYTF; CDR3 DNA: TGCGCCAGCAGCCCCTACGGACAGGGGAGCTATGGCTACACCTTC
D gene: TRBD1; clone size: once; V gene: TRBV4-2; J gene: TRBJ2-7; CDR3 protein: CASSQSPGQGIYEQYF; CDR3 DNA: TGTGCCAGCAGCCAATCTCCGGGACAGGGGATTTACGAGCAGTACTTC
D gene: -; clone size: -; V gene: TRBV9; J gene: TRBJ2-1; CDR3 protein: CASSVSENEQFF; CDR3 DNA: TGTGCCAGCAGCGTATCAGAGAATGAGCAGTTCTTC
D gene: -; clone size: -; V gene: TRBV19; J gene: TRBJ2-7; CDR3 protein: CASSTYGTEIYEQYF; CDR3 DNA: TGTGCCAGTAGTACCTACGGGACGGAGATTTACGAGCAGTACTTC
D gene: TRBD2; clone size: -; V gene: TRBV28; J gene: TRBJ2-5; CDR3 protein: CASSPGLAGTETQYF; CDR3 DNA: TGTGCCAGCAGCCCGGGACTAGCGGGAACGGAGACCCAGTACTTC
D gene: TRBD1; clone size: -; V gene: TRBV4-3; J gene: TRBJ2-6; CDR3 protein: CASRDRGAQSGANVLTF; CDR3 DNA: TGCGCCAGCAGGGACAGGGGCGCGCAGTCTGGGGCCAACGTCCTGACTTTC
D gene: -; clone size: -; V gene: TRBV7-2; J gene: TRBJ1-1; CDR3 protein: CASSGRQRDHGEAFF; CDR3 DNA: TGTGCCAGCAGCGGCCGCCAGAGGGACCATGGGGAAGCTTTCTTT
D gene: TRBD2; clone size: once; V gene: TRBV11-2; J gene: TRBJ2-3; CDR3 protein: CASSRSGGADTQYF; CDR3 DNA: TGTGCCAGCAGCCGTAGCGGGGGGGCAGATACGCAGTATTTT
D gene: -; clone size: -; V gene: TRBV5-1; J gene: TRBJ2-1; CDR3 protein: CASSLEVYNEQFF; CDR3 DNA: TGCGCCAGCAGCTTGGAGGTCTACAATGAGCAGTTCTTC
D gene: -; clone size: -; V gene: TRBV28; J gene: TRBJ2-7; CDR3 protein: CASRSEDSYEQYF; CDR3 DNA: TGTGCCAGCAGGTCAGAGGACTCCTACGAGCAGTACTTC
D gene: TRBD2; clone size: once; V gene: TRBV7-8; J gene: TRBJ2-7; CDR3 protein: CASSLAVREGEQYF; CDR3 DNA: TGTGCCAGCAGCTTAGCGGTTAGGGAGGGCGAGCAGTACTTC
D gene: TRBD2; clone size: -; V gene: TRBV11-2; J gene: TRBJ2-1; CDR3 protein: CASSNGLAGGDNEQFF; CDR3 DNA: TGTGCCAGCAGTAACGGACTAGCGGGGGGTGATAATGAGCAGTTCTTC
D gene: -; clone size: -; V gene: TRBV7-2; J gene: TRBJ1-2; CDR3 protein: CASSLSLYGYTF; CDR3 DNA: TGTGCCAGCAGCTTAAGCCTCTATGGCTACACCTTC
D gene: -; clone size: -; V gene: TRBV2; J gene: TRBJ1-1; CDR3 protein: CATSDRTEAFF; CDR3 DNA: TGTGCCACCTCCGATAGAACTGAAGCTTTCTTT
D gene: TRBD1; clone size: -; V gene: TRBV5-6; J gene: TRBJ1-1; CDR3 protein: CASSLTGVGEAFF; CDR3 DNA: TGTGCCAGCAGCTTGACAGGGGTGGGTGAAGCTTTCTTT
D gene: -; clone size: -; V gene: TRBV7-2; J gene: TRBJ2-7; CDR3 protein: CASSLDPGGTGTYEQYF; CDR3 DNA: TGTGCCAGCAGCTTAGATCCGGGCGGGACGGGGACCTACGAGCAGTACTTC
D gene: TRBD2; clone size: -; V gene: TRBV9; J gene: TRBJ2-1; CDR3 protein: CASSPSGGSSFEQFF; CDR3 DNA: TGTGCCAGCAGCCCTAGCGGGGGGAGCAGTTTTGAGCAGTTCTTC